This T cell receptor (beta chain) emerged from a study of blood T cell repertoires in COVID-19. Study-wide background: Acute-phase and convalescent COVID-19 samples originated in the United States, Italy and Spain. From T cells, B-cell-depleted T cells, or PBMCs came the material, which was cDNA or gDNA.

Produced via immunoSEQ multiplex PCR; TCRdb's table is partial and in-frame only. The data contain fewer than 250,000 clones, just under 85% of them singletons. The CDR3 loop spans 14 amino acids. Trimming took 3 bases from V and 1 from J; bases not matched to a gene: 6. Germline CDR1 is DFQATT and CDR2 is SNEGSKA (reference sequence). The chain uses TRBV20-1 and TRBJ2-7; 7 nucleotides align to TRBD2. The source material was peripheral blood. This TCR derives from a woman in her sixties or seventies with active or convalescent COVID-19. The CDR3 region is CSASSLAVSYEQYF. In nucleotides, the CDR3 is TGCAGTGCTAGTAGCCTAGCGGTTTCCTACGAGCAGTACTTC.